These 29 T cell receptor beta chains share one sample of origin, sequenced in a study of T-cell memory formation after mild COVID-19. TCRdb re-analysed the 5' RACE reads in MiXCR, keeping a single row per CDR3 protein. The data show hundreds of thousands of distinct CDR3 sequences, about a fifth seen once. The sequenced sample was PBMCs or a T cell subset sorted from them (not recorded which). The receptors originated from an adult woman who had mild COVID-19 (a few samples of this study predate the infection). Cell type and time point are not known.

The sample holds a few counts of this clonotype. J is TRBJ2-3 and V is TRBV19; D is possibly TRBD2 (6 bases). The V gene's germline CDR1 is LNHDA and CDR2 SQIVND (reference sequence). The CDR3 covers 13 residues. V was clipped by 7 bases and J by 1 base, with 9 bases between them. Here the CDR3 reads CASTGEGTDTQYF. The CDR3 DNA is TGTGCCAGTACGGGGGAAGGCACAGATACGCAGTATTTT.

This clonotype has a handful of counts. The DNA for the CDR3 is TGTGCCAGCAGTTTAACGGCTCCCGGGGAGCTGTTTTTT. As protein: CASSLTAPGELFF. V and J are TRBV27 and TRBJ2-2; no clear D. This CDR3 comprises 13 residues. Germline V gene sequence: CDR1 MNHEY, CDR2 SMNVEV (reference sequence). The V and J ends lost 2 bases and 6 bases respectively, with 7 bases between them.

The chain joins TRBV6-2 or TRBV6-3 to TRBJ2-3; D might be TRBD1 (9 bases). The CDR3 length is 24 residues. Trimming pared 9 bases from V and 2 bases from J, leaving 45 bases between. Germline V gene lookup returns CDR1 MNHEY and CDR2 SVGEGT. CDR3 amino acids: CARIPRRTGERRTSGTTVTDTQYF. DNA of the CDR3: TGTGCCAGAATCCCACGCCGGACAGGGGAGAGAAGAACTAGCGGAACCACAGTCACAGATACGCAGTATTTT.

The chain uses TRBV4-1 and TRBJ2-7; D remains unclear. V lost 3 bases, J lost 0 bases, and 15 bases lay in between. The CDR3 sequence is 16 residues long. Germline V gene data show CDR1 as MGHRA and CDR2 as YSYEKL. CDR3 sequence (DNA): TGCGCCAGCAGCCAGGGGAAAGGGTATAGCTCCTACGAGCAGTACTTC. Translated, it gives CASSQGKGYSSYEQYF.

DNA for the CDR3: TGTGCCATCAGTCCCACGGGGCGGGGGGACAATGAGCAGTTCTTC. It is translated as CAISPTGRGDNEQFF. The chain uses TRBV10-3 and TRBJ2-1; 8 nucleotides agree with TRBD2. The V gene's germline CDR1 is ENHRY and CDR2 SYGVKD. Germline trimming cut 5 bases from V and 5 bases from J; bases unmatched to any gene: 8. CDR3 length: 15 residues.

This clonotype was seen a few times. The rearrangement uses TRBV4-3 and TRBJ2-7; D unresolved. Per germline, CDR1 LGHNA and CDR2 YSLEER. This CDR3 comprises 16 residues. Trimming left V 0 bases short and J 6 bases short, with 18 bases between. The chain's CDR3 is CASSQEPRMSSTEQYF. CDR3 in DNA: TGCGCCAGCAGCCAAGAGCCCCGGATGAGTAGTACCGAGCAGTACTTC.

To note about this clonotype: Germline is not matched at one junction end, which may reflect a read error. The chain has TRBV4-1 and TRBJ1-5, with no clear D. CDR1 is MGHRA and CDR2 is YSYEKL in the germline V gene. The CDR3 runs to 14 residues. Here the CDR3 reads CASSQEIVTDPRHF. The CDR3 nucleotides read TGCGCCAGCAGCCAAGAAATAGTGACCGACCCCCGGCATTTT.

This clonotype was counted between two and nine times. The V call is TRBV15, the J call TRBJ1-1; maybe TRBD1 (6 bases). This CDR3 spans 15 amino acids. The ends were cut back, 7 bases at V and 3 bases at J, with 18 bases in the middle. Per the germline V gene, CDR1 is LNHNV and CDR2 is YYDKDF (reference sequence). The CDR3 loop reads CATTIQGLRDTEAFF. The CDR3 nucleotides read TGTGCCACCACCATCCAGGGGCTAAGGGACACTGAAGCTTTCTTT.

CDR3 nucleotide sequence: TGTGCCAGCAGTTCACACCGGGACGGGCCTCGGGAGCAGTACTTC. Encoded protein: CASSSHRDGPREQYF. This sequence joins TRBV27 and TRBJ2-7; TRBD1 or TRBD2 may be the D gene (5 bases each). The CDR3 contains 15 residues. Germline V CDR1 and CDR2: MNHEY, SMNVEV (reference sequence). The germline V and J ends were trimmed by 4 bases and 7 bases, with 20 bases remaining between them.

This clonotype showed up just once. The chain is built from TRBV20-1 and TRBJ1-4, with 8 bases lining up with TRBD1. The CDR3 sequence is 14 residues long. Germline CDR1 DFQATT, CDR2 SNEGSKA (reference sequence). V shed 6 bases, J shed 8 bases, and the junction held 11 bases outside the gene matches. CDR3 coding DNA: TGCAGTGCCCCCGGACAGGGAAGGAGGGAAAAACTGTTTTTT. This gives the protein CSAPGQGRREKLFF.

In this sample, this clonotype turned up a few times. The rearrangement links TRBV11-2 to TRBJ1-1; the D is unclear. Trimming stripped 2 bases from V and 8 bases from J, with 9 bases between. The CDR3 contains 12 residues. From germline, CDR1 is SGHAT and CDR2 FQNNGV. The CDR3 here is CASSLHRLEAFF. CDR3 in DNA: TGTGCCAGCAGCTTACATCGGTTAGAAGCTTTCTTT.

At least ten counts were recorded for this clonotype. The chain carries TRBV13 and TRBJ2-1; D perhaps matches TRBD2 (6 bases). The V gene's germline CDR1 is PRHDT and CDR2 FYEKMQ (reference sequence). V was clipped by 4 bases and J by 7 bases, with 14 bases between them. This CDR3 is built from 14 residues. CDR3 residues: CASSSDSGGNEQFF. The CDR3 DNA follows: TGTGCCAGCAGCTCAGACAGTGGGGGGAATGAGCAGTTCTTC.

This rearrangement joins TRBV4-1 to TRBJ1-2; 9 nucleotides line up with TRBD1. V was pared by 1 base and J by 8 bases, with 8 bases of the junction left unmatched. Germline loops: CDR1 MGHRA, CDR2 YSYEKL. The CDR3 is made up of 15 amino acids. CDR3 in amino acids: CASSQVDRGSGGYTF. In DNA, the CDR3 is TGCGCCAGCAGCCAAGTTGACAGGGGGAGTGGCGGCTACACCTTC.

This clonotype was seen only a few times. The CDR3 spells CASSSPLPPETQYF. CDR3 DNA sequence: TGTGCCAGCAGCTCGCCACTCCCCCCGGAGACCCAGTACTTC. The V call is TRBV5-4, the J call TRBJ2-5; D not resolved. This CDR3 has 14 amino acids. The V and J ends lost 3 bases and 5 bases respectively, with 14 bases between them. Per germline, CDR1 SGHNT and CDR2 YYREEE (reference sequence).

This clonotype was counted ten times or more. The J gene is TRBJ1-1, the V gene TRBV27; D call uncertain. V lost 0 bases and J 5 bases, leaving 10 bases between the germline ends. The CDR3 totals 14 residues. The germline CDR1 and CDR2 sequences are MNHEY and SMNVEV (reference sequence). CDR3 in DNA: TGTGCCAGCAGTTTATCTCCGATGAGGACTGAAGCTTTCTTT. Amino acid sequence: CASSLSPMRTEAFF.

J is TRBJ1-4 and V is TRBV7-8; possibly TRBD1 for D (5 bases). This CDR3 comprises 13 residues. With 8 bases removed from V and 4 bases from J, the gap between germline ends came to 11 bases. In germline, CDR1 is SGHVS, CDR2 FQNEAQ. The CDR3 nucleotides are TGTGCCAGCCAGGGACGGCTTAATGAAAAACTGTTTTTT. Translation gives CASQGRLNEKLFF.

This clonotype was seen a few times. CDR3 residues: CASSQPGTDYEQYF. The DNA of the CDR3 is TGCGCCAGCAGCCAACCCGGGACGGACTACGAGCAGTACTTC. V is TRBV4-1 and J is TRBJ2-7; D is possibly TRBD1 or TRBD2 (5 bases each). Germline V gene lookup returns CDR1 MGHRA and CDR2 YSYEKL. The CDR3 consists of 14 residues. V was cut by 2 bases and J by 3 bases, with 11 bases left in between.

This clonotype has ten or more counts. This chain uses TRBV7-3 with TRBJ2-3, with 8 bases lining up with TRBD2. V gave up 3 bases and J gave up 4 bases; unmatched junction bases: 3. Per the germline V gene, CDR1 is SGHTA and CDR2 is FQGTGA. The CDR3 loop spans 14 amino acids. CDR3 residues: CASSLSGSADTQYF. CDR3 bases: TGTGCCAGCAGCTTGAGCGGGAGCGCAGATACGCAGTATTTT.

This clonotype was picked up many times. The rearrangement uses TRBV29-1 and TRBJ2-1; a weak D match, TRBD2 (5 bases). CDR1 and CDR2 (germline): SQVTM, ANQGSEA. Trimming took 1 base from V and 13 from J, leaving 23 bases between them. CDR3 size: 15 residues. CDR3 sequence reads: CSVEGSPRRRSGQFF. The CDR3 DNA follows: TGCAGCGTTGAAGGTTCGCCTAGGAGGAGGAGTGGTCAGTTCTTC.

This clonotype was detected many times. The chain employs TRBV5-6 and TRBJ2-7; D might be TRBD1 (6 bases). Trimming cost V 3 bases and J 13 bases, with 20 bases left between them. The CDR3 has 13 amino acids. Germline V gene lookup returns CDR1 SGHDT and CDR2 YYEEEE. This chain's CDR3 is CASSSTGPTSSYF. The CDR3 coding sequence is TGTGCCAGCAGCTCGACAGGACCTACGAGCAGTTACTTC.

The chain employs TRBV12-3 or TRBV12-4 and TRBJ2-5; either TRBD1 or TRBD2 may fit D (5 bases each). V dropped 7 bases and J dropped 5 bases, with 14 bases sitting between them. CDR3 size: 13 residues. The CDR3 spells CASNDQWGETQYF. The CDR3 DNA sequence: TGTGCCAGCAATGATCAATGGGGGGAGACCCAGTACTTC.

This clonotype was detected only a few times. This chain uses TRBV4-1 with TRBJ2-7; a possible D gene is TRBD2 (5 bases). This CDR3 has 15 residues. The ends were cut back, 0 bases at V and 2 bases at J, with 11 bases in the middle. The germline CDR1 and CDR2 sequences are MGHRA and YSYEKL. The CDR3 spells CASSQDREGPYEQYF. The CDR3 DNA reads TGCGCCAGCAGCCAAGATCGCGAGGGTCCCTACGAGCAGTACTTC.

For this clonotype: Given a much more abundant clone one base away, this may be a read error. The CDR3 loop reads CASSHRSSYNEQFF. For the CDR3, the DNA is TGTGCCAGCAGTCACAGGAGCTCCTACAATGAGCAGTTCTTC. The chain recombines TRBV12-3 or TRBV12-4 with TRBJ2-1, with a weak D call TRBD1 (5 bases). Trimming removed 5 bases at V and 0 bases at J, with 8 bases between. CDR3 length: 14 amino acids.

The genes are TRBV20-1 and TRBJ2-5; the D gene is possibly TRBD1 (5 bases). V was cut by 3 bases and J by 3 bases, with 8 bases left in between. This CDR3 spans 12 amino acids. Germline V gene sequence: CDR1 DFQATT, CDR2 SNEGSKA (reference sequence). This chain's CDR3 is CSASRVEETQYF. As DNA, the CDR3 is TGCAGTGCTAGCAGGGTCGAAGAGACCCAGTACTTC.

In this sample, this clonotype turned up a few times. CDR3 region: CASSQGGIGNYGYTF. The DNA for the CDR3 is TGTGCCAGCAGCCAGGGAGGGATTGGTAACTATGGCTACACCTTC. The chain combines TRBV12-3 or TRBV12-4 with TRBJ1-2; tentatively, D is TRBD1 (5 bases). Deletions cut 6 bases from V and 1 base from J, with 15 bases between. The CDR3 contains 15 residues.

The genes are TRBV5-1 and TRBJ2-7; TRBD1 aligns across 7 bases. The CDR3 runs to 13 residues. Germline values: CDR1 SGHRS, CDR2 YFSETQ. With V trimmed by 7 bases and J by 2 bases, 6 bases remained unmatched. DNA of the CDR3: TGCGCCAGCGGACGGACAGGCCCCTACGAGCAGTACTTC. It codes for CASGRTGPYEQYF.

The J gene is TRBJ2-1, the V gene TRBV9; TRBD2 aligns across 11 bases. Germline CDR1 SGDLS, CDR2 YYNGEE. There are 17 residues in the CDR3. Trimming at V came to 4 bases and at J to 9 bases, leaving 15 bases not matched to a gene. In DNA form, the CDR3 reads TGTGCCAGCAGCTCCCCCGCGGGGGTAGCGGGAGGGCCTGAGCAGTTCTTC. Its protein product is CASSSPAGVAGGPEQFF.

This clonotype was seen repeatedly, ten times or more. The rearrangement uses TRBV7-9 and TRBJ1-2, with TRBD1 matching 8 bases. The trim removed 3 bases at V and 4 bases at J, leaving 1 base unmatched. The CDR3 extends over 13 amino acids. The V gene's germline CDR1 is SEHNR and CDR2 FQNEAQ (reference sequence). CDR3 in amino acids: CASSLGTGYGYTF. The CDR3 DNA follows: TGTGCCAGCAGCTTGGGGACAGGCTATGGCTACACCTTC.

Here the CDR3 DNA reads TGTGCCAGCAGCATGGGAAGGTCCATGGAATTTACAGATACGCAGTATTTT. Protein: CASSMGRSMEFTDTQYF. This rearrangement joins TRBV5-5 to TRBJ2-3; no definite D call. The CDR3 has 17 residues. The germline gives CDR1 SGHKS, CDR2 YYEKEE (reference sequence). V shed 4 bases and J shed 3 bases, with 21 bases lying between them.